The TCR beta chain under discussion was sequenced for a study of OX40 agonist ivuxolimab in advanced cancers. Study-level information: Participants, 80% to 90% male, averaged around 60 years of age, ranging from about 23 to 90.

Whole-study results and caveats: The study found that CD8+ T cells averaged more expanded clones than CD4+. Clonal expansion was seen in CD4+ and CD8+ blood T cells by week 6 at 0.1 to 3.0 mg/kg.

On this clone: Its antigen remains unknown.

Any history of autoimmune disease or systemic immunosuppression disqualified patients. Profiled with immunoSEQ multiplex PCR; TCRdb holds only in-frame clones, not every one. This table holds roughly 66,000 clones, 80% found once. The source was CD4+ or CD8+ T cells sorted from blood, collected in a trial of the OX40 agonist ivuxolimab. This TCR was sampled from an adult with an advanced solid tumor such as melanoma, head and neck, liver or kidney cancer.

CDR3: CATERMWTGEVNEQFF. The DNA for the CDR3 is TGTGCCACGGAAAGGATGTGGACAGGGGAAGTAAATGAGCAGTTCTTC. This chain connects TRBV19 to TRBJ2-1; 9 bases are shared with TRBD1. The CDR3 is 16 residues long. V was pared by 10 bases and J by 7 bases, with 17 bases of the junction left unmatched. Germline CDR1 LNHDA, CDR2 SQIVND (reference sequence).